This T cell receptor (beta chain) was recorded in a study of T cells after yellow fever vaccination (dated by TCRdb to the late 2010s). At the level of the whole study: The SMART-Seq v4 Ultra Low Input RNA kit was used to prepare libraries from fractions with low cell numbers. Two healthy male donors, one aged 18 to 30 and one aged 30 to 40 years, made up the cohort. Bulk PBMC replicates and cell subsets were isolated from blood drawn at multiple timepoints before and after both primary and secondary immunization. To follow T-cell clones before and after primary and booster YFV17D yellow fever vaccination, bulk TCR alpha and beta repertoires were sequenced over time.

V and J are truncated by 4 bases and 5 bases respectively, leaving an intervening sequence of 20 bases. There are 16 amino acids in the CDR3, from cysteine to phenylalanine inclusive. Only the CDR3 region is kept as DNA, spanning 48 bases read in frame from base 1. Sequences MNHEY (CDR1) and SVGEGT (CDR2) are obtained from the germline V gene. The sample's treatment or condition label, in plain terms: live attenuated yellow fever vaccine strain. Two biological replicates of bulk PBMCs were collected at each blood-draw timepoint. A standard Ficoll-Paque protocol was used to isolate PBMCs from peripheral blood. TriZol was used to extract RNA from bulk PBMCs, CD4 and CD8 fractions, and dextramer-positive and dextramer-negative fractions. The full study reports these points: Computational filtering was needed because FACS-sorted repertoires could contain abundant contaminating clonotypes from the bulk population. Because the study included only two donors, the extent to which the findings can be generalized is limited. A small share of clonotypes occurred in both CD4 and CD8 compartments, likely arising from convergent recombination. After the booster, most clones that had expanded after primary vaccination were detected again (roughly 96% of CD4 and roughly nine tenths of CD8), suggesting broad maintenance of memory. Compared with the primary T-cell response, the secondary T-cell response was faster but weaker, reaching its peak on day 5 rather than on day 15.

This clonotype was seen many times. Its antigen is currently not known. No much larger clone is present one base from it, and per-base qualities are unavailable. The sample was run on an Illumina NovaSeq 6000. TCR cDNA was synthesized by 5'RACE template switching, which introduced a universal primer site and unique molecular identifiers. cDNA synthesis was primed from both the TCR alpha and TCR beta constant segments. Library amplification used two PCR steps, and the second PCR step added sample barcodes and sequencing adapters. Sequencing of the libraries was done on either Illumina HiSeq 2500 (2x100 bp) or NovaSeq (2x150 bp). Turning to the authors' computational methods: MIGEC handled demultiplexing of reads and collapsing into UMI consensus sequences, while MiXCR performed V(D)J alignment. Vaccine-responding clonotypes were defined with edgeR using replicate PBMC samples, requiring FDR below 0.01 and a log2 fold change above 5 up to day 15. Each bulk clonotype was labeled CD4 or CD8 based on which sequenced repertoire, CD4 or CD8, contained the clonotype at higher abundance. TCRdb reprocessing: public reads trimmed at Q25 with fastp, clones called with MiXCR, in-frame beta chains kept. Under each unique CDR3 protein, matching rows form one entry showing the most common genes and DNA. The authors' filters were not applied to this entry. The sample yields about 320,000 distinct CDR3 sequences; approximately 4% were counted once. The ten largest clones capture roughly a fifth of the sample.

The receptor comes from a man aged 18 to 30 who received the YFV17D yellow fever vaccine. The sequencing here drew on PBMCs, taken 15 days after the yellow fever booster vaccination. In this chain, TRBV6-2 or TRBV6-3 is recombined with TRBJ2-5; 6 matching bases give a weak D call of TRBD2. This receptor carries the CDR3 CASSSSRGVPRETQYF. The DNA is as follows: TGTGCCAGCAGTTCCTCCCGCGGGGTTCCTCGGGAGACCCAGTACTTC.